This section outlines one TCR beta chain sequence together with its context. Antigen: not known. These data come from a study of T cell repertoires in aging, cancer and after chemotherapy. Study as a whole: Donor ages fell into six groups from 30 or younger up to 70 or older. Clear clonal overlap appeared across healthy donor samples taken over several months to years. Study observations and caveats: Immunological memory after chemotherapy cannot be judged from the repertoire data. Age-matched healthy donors had significantly more diverse, less clonal blood TCR repertoires than untreated cancer patients.

Germline V lookup: CDR1 KGHSH, CDR2 LQKENI. This CDR3 region has 14 residues. V lost 3 bases and J lost 8; bases outside the gene matches: 7. Rearranged V-D-J TRB sequences were amplified with a mixed TRB-A/B primer pool. MiXCR was run by TCRdb on the multiplex PCR reads, yielding one entry per CDR3 protein. The sample carries some 9,800 distinct CDR3 sequences, just under 40% recorded once. TCR beta rearrangements were amplified from peripheral blood genomic DNA. The sequenced sample was blood. The J gene is TRBJ2-1, the V gene TRBV18; 7 bases are a match to TRBD2. The TCR sequence derives from a human donor in good health. The CDR3 DNA reads as TGTGCCAGCTCACCGGGTGGGGGGGTCGATGAGCAGTTCTTC. This sequence encodes CASSPGGGVDEQFF.